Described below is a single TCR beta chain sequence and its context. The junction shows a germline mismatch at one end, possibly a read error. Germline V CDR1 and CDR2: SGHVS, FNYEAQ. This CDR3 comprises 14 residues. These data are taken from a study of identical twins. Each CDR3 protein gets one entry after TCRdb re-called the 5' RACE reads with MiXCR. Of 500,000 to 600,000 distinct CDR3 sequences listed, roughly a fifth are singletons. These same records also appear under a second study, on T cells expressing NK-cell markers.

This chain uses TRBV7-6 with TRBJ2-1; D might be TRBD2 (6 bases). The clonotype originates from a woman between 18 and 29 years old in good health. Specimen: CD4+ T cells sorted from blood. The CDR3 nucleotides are TGTGCCAGCAGCTTCCGGGACTCCCACAATGAGCAGTTCTTC. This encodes CASSFRDSHNEQFF.